These 23 T cell receptor beta chains came from one sample sequenced in a study of T cells in women clearing cervical HPV infection. The method was immunoSEQ multiplex PCR; TCRdb's version includes in-frame clones alone and lacks a portion of them. This sample's table reports 20,000 to 25,000 clones. Sample: blood buffy coat. Receptors originate from a woman between 18 and 70 years old with a cervical HPV16 infection that either progressed to CIN3+ or cleared (not recorded which).

CDR3 loop: CASTPVEGAEAFF. CDR3 DNA, as far as it was read: TGTGCCAGCACCCCTGTGGAGGGCGCTGAA. This sequence joins TRBV2 and TRBJ1-1, with D uncertain. The read ends 3 residues early relative to the CDR3; the germline J gene fills the gap. Germline V gives CDR1 SNHLY, CDR2 FYNNEI. The CDR3 extends over 13 amino acids. Trimming took off 7 bases at V and 6 bases at J, with 15 bases between the two ends.

The CDR3 loop reads CASSDSRGSLSYEQYF. The part of the CDR3 DNA that was read is TGCGCCAGCAGTGATAGCAGGGGGAGTCTTTCCTACGAG. J is TRBJ2-7 and V is TRBV10-2; 7 bases are shared with TRBD1. The observed sequence ends 3 residues before the CDR3 terminus, with the missing tail filled in from the germline J gene. In germline, CDR1 is WSHSY, CDR2 SAAADI. The CDR3 sequence is 16 residues long. The J segment lost 1 base and the V segment lost 3 bases, leaving 9 bases of the junction unmatched.

Notes on this clone: Coverage ceases 3 residues before the CDR3 finishes, and the germline J gene fills in the end. This chain connects TRBV12-3 or TRBV12-4 to TRBJ2-1; 11 nucleotides line up with TRBD2. The length of the CDR3 is 15 residues. V trimming: 5 bases; J trimming: 6 bases; junction bases outside the gene matches: 6. CDR3 sequence reads: CASSTSGSFPNEQFF. The covered CDR3 bases are TGTGCCAGCAGTACTAGCGGGAGTTTCCCCAATGAG.

Comments on this clone: The read is 3 residues too short to cover the CDR3 end, so that end is filled in from the germline J gene. V usage is TRBV7-2 and J usage is TRBJ1-5, with TRBD1 matching over 9 bases. V lost 5 bases, J lost 7 bases, and 3 bases stayed unmatched. Per germline, CDR1 SGHTA and CDR2 FQGNSA. This CDR3 contains 13 residues. The CDR3 DNA, read in part, is TGTGCCAGCAGCCAAACAGGGGGCCAGCCC. This sequence encodes CASSQTGGQP. Given in full, the CDR3 is CASSQTGGQPQHF.

Regarding this clone: The DNA ends 3 residues before the CDR3 does, and the rest of the CDR3 is filled in from the germline J gene. The chain employs TRBV19 and TRBJ2-1; 8 bases agree with TRBD1. The CDR3 covers 15 residues. CDR1 and CDR2 from the germline V gene are LNHDA and SQIVND (reference sequence). J was trimmed by 7 bases and V by 3 bases; bases with no gene match: 8. The CDR3 DNA, read in part, is TGTGCCAGTAGTATGTCCGGACAGGGTTTTAATGAG. This gives the protein CASSMSGQGFNE. The whole CDR3 sequence is CASSMSGQGFNEQFF.

This clone is identified as medium-sized from frequency. Read coverage stops 3 residues before the CDR3 terminus; the germline J gene supplies the remainder. The chain employs TRBV5-1 and TRBJ2-6; a weak D match, TRBD1 (6 bases). Germline V CDR1 and CDR2: SGHRS, YFSETQ. This CDR3 contains 16 residues. V shed 4 bases and J shed 0 bases, with 11 bases lying between them. Here the CDR3 reads CASSLGQISGANVLTF. Partial CDR3 DNA: TGCGCCAGCAGCCTCGGACAGATCTCTGGGGCCAACGTC. The variable domain in full, completed from reference TRBV5-1 and TRBJ2-6, reads KAGVTQTPRYLIKTRGQQVTLSCSPISGHRSVSWYQQTPGQGLQFLFEYFSETQRNKGNFPGRFSGRQFSNSRSEMNVSTLELGDSALYLCASSLGQISGANVLTFGAGSRLTVL.

For this clone: The CDR3 end falls 3 residues outside the read, so it is completed with the germline J gene. The chain has TRBV7-2 and TRBJ2-3; perhaps TRBD1 as D (6 bases). The CDR3 totals 15 residues. V was pared by 2 bases and J by 7 bases, with 16 bases between. Germline CDR1 is SGHTA and CDR2 is FQGNSA. This chain's CDR3 is CASSLMGAPSNTQYF. Incomplete CDR3 DNA: TGTGCCAGCAGCTTAATGGGGGCGCCATCTAATACG.

To note about this clone: The read ends 3 residues early relative to the CDR3; the germline J gene fills the gap. The chain carries TRBV5-6 and TRBJ2-7, with D perhaps TRBD1 (5 bases). The V gene's germline CDR1 is SGHDT and CDR2 YYEEEE. V lost 4 bases to trimming and J lost 6 bases, with 8 bases between them. CDR3 length equals 11 residues. The DNA read from the CDR3 is TGTGCCAGCAGCACAGGACCCGAG. Its translation is CASSTGPE. The CDR3 reads in full as CASSTGPEQYF.

Turning to this clone: Read sequence stops 3 residues before the CDR3 end, and the germline J gene provides the missing end. This sequence joins TRBV20-1 and TRBJ1-4; unclear D gene. The CDR3 has 12 residues. V was cut by 8 bases and J by 10 bases, with 17 bases left in between. CDR1 is DFQATT, CDR2 SNEGSKA, per germline (reference sequence). CDR3 region: CSPGRRRLKLFF. The CDR3 DNA, read in part, is TGCAGTCCTGGGCGAAGAAGATTAAAA.

With respect to this clone: The read ends 3 residues shy of where the CDR3 ends; the end is completed using the germline J gene. The chain couples TRBV12-3 or TRBV12-4 to TRBJ2-7, with 9 bases that match TRBD2. Trimming took 5 bases from V and 4 from J; bases not matched to a gene: 6. This CDR3 comprises 14 residues. Partial CDR3 DNA: TGTGCCAGCAGTGCCGGGACTAGCTTTTACGAG. It codes for CASSAGTSFYE. The complete CDR3 reads CASSAGTSFYEQYF.

Regarding this clone: Sequencing ends 3 residues short of the CDR3 end; the germline J gene provides the rest. The genes are TRBV20-1 and TRBJ1-1, with D perhaps TRBD1 (5 bases). Trimming pared 5 bases from V and 0 bases from J, leaving 19 bases between. CDR1 is DFQATT, CDR2 SNEGSKA, per germline (reference sequence). The CDR3 sequence is 16 residues long. This CDR3 reads CSAGDRRRYVNTEAFF. The sequenced CDR3 bases are TGCAGTGCTGGCGACAGAAGGAGGTATGTGAACACTGAA.

Worth noting for this clone: The sequence runs out 3 residues before the end of the CDR3; the remainder is reconstructed from the germline J gene. The genes are TRBV5-4 and TRBJ1-4; 8 nucleotides align to TRBD1. The CDR3 loop spans 14 amino acids. V dropped 4 bases and J dropped 2; count of bases not matched to a gene: 1. In germline, CDR1 is SGHNT, CDR2 YYREEE (reference sequence). The CDR3: CASSRTGTNEKLFF. CDR3 DNA, as far as it was read: TGTGCCAGCAGCAGGACAGGGACTAATGAAAAA.

Notes on this clone: The read falls 3 residues short of the CDR3 end, and the missing part is taken from the germline J gene. This rearrangement joins TRBV24-1 to TRBJ2-2; 9 bases are a match to TRBD2. Germline V CDR1 and CDR2: KGHDR, SFDVKD. The trim removed 5 bases at V and 0 bases at J, leaving 6 bases unmatched. This CDR3 region has 17 residues. CDR3: CATSGLAGITNTGELFF. CDR3 DNA (partial): TGTGCCACCAGTGGCCTAGCGGGAATCACGAACACCGGGGAG.

Worth noting for this clone: The read falls 3 residues short of the CDR3 end, and the missing part is taken from the germline J gene. The rearrangement uses TRBV20-1 and TRBJ1-5, with 8 nucleotides matching TRBD1. Germline loops: CDR1 DFQATT, CDR2 SNEGSKA (reference sequence). This CDR3 contains 13 residues. V was pared by 6 bases and J by 5 bases, with 6 bases of the junction left unmatched. The chain's CDR3 is CSARGRRDQPQHF. The covered CDR3 bases are TGCAGTGCCAGGGGGCGCAGGGATCAGCCC.

This CDR3 reads CASSSRAAYQETQYF. Partial CDR3 DNA: TGTGCCAGCAGCTCACGAGCGGCCTACCAAGAGACC. The chain recombines TRBV7-2 with TRBJ2-5, with D possibly matching TRBD2 (5 bases). The CDR3 end is not reached by the read, which stops 3 residues before it; the germline J gene fills it in. The CDR3 runs to 15 residues. V lost 4 bases to trimming and J lost 0 bases, with 12 bases between them. Germline V gene data show CDR1 as SGHTA and CDR2 as FQGNSA.

The CDR3 spells CASKPRTGANTEAFF. The CDR3 DNA, read in part, is TGTGCCAGCAAGCCGCGGACAGGGGCGAACACTGAA. The V call is TRBV2, the J call TRBJ1-1, with TRBD1 matching 9 bases. The read stops 3 residues short of the end of the CDR3; the missing end is completed from the germline J gene. The CDR3 runs to 15 residues. The J segment lost 1 base and the V segment lost 7 bases, leaving 7 bases of the junction unmatched. Germline CDR1 SNHLY, CDR2 FYNNEI.

Comments on this clone: Sequencing ends 3 residues short of the CDR3 end; the germline J gene provides the rest. This chain links TRBV30 with TRBJ2-1; D might be TRBD1 (5 bases). V lost 6 bases to trimming and J lost 8 bases, with 14 bases between them. The CDR3 runs to 12 residues. The germline gives CDR1 GTSNPN, CDR2 SVGIG (reference sequence). The CDR3 bases that were read are TGTGCCTGTTCCAGGGCTAGGTATGAG. Amino acids: CACSRARYE. The complete CDR3 sequence is CACSRARYEQFF.

Points on this clone: The CDR3 end falls 3 residues outside the read, so it is completed with the germline J gene. The V call is TRBV19, the J call TRBJ1-6; TRBD1 is a possible D gene (5 bases). Germline CDR1 is LNHDA and CDR2 is SQIVND (reference sequence). The CDR3 length is 14 residues. V lost 4 bases, J lost 6 bases, and 10 bases lay in between. The CDR3 DNA, read in part, is TGTGCCAGTAGTAGATACCAGGGTAATTCACCC. This translates into CASSRYQGNSP. The CDR3 in full is CASSRYQGNSPLHF.

To note about this clone: The sequence runs out 3 residues before the end of the CDR3; the remainder is reconstructed from the germline J gene. The chain joins TRBV12-5 to TRBJ1-4; D is uncertain. Trimming removed 8 bases at V and 8 bases at J, with 15 bases between. The CDR3 runs to 13 residues. Germline V gene lookup returns CDR1 LGHNT and CDR2 FRNRAP. Partial CDR3 DNA: TGTGCTAGTACTAGGGCCGTAGGGGAAAAA. It codes for CASTRAVGEK. The complete CDR3 reads CASTRAVGEKLFF. The variable domain in full, with the rest retrieved from reference TRBV12-5 and TRBJ1-4, is DARVTQTPRHKVTEMGQEVTMRCQPILGHNTVFWYRQTMMQGLELLAYFRNRAPLDDSGMPKDRFSAEMPDATLATLKIQPSEPRDSAVYFCASTRAVGEKLFFGSGTQLSVL.

Points on this clone: The sequenced fragment ends 3 residues before the CDR3 boundary, so the rest is inferred from the germline J gene. The chain joins TRBV12-3 or TRBV12-4 to TRBJ1-1; 8 bases align to TRBD1. After removal of 7 bases from V and 0 bases from J, the junction contained 16 bases not matched to a gene. This CDR3 is built from 18 residues. The CDR3 sequence: CASNWGLGRGRVNTEAFF. CDR3 bases read: TGTGCCAGCAACTGGGGGTTGGGCAGGGGGCGCGTGAACACTGAA.

For this clone: With the read ending 3 residues before the CDR3 end, the germline J gene is used to fill in that end. The rearrangement uses TRBV5-1 and TRBJ2-1, with TRBD2 matching over 14 bases. The junction had 6 bases not matched to a gene; V was cut back by 2 bases and J by 8 bases. CDR3 length: 16 amino acids. CDR1 and CDR2 (germline): SGHRS, YFSETQ. This CDR3 reads CASSLPGLAGDHEQFF. The CDR3 bases that were read are TGCGCCAGCAGCTTACCGGGACTAGCGGGAGACCATGAG.

Concerning this clone itself: The read ends 3 residues early relative to the CDR3; the germline J gene fills the gap. The gene calls are TRBV19 and TRBJ1-2, with 10 positions matching TRBD1. The CDR3 sequence is 15 residues long. Losses at the gene ends were 8 bases for V and 3 bases for J; bases not matched to a gene: 9. Germline assignment: CDR1 LNHDA and CDR2 SQIVND (reference sequence). This CDR3 reads CASRRQGAKDYGYTF. CDR3 bases read: TGTGCCAGTCGGAGACAGGGGGCGAAGGACTATGGC. The complete variable domain, with remaining parts taken from reference TRBV19 and TRBJ1-2, reads DGGITQSPKYLFRKEGQNVTLSCEQNLNHDAMYWYRQDPGQGLRLIYYSQIVNDFQKGDIAEGYSVSREKKESFPLTVTSAQKNPTAFYLCASRRQGAKDYGYTFGSGTRLTVV.

As to this clone: The read is 3 residues too short to cover the CDR3 end, so that end is filled in from the germline J gene. The chain recombines TRBV6-1 with TRBJ1-2; 7 bases map to TRBD1. The CDR3 spans 14 residues. V dropped 0 bases and J dropped 5; count of bases not matched to a gene: 3. Germline V CDR1 and CDR2: MNHNS, SASEGT. Incomplete CDR3 DNA: TGTGCCAGCAGTGAAGCGGACAGGTATTATGGC. Amino acid sequence: CASSEADRYYG. The complete CDR3 protein is CASSEADRYYGYTF.